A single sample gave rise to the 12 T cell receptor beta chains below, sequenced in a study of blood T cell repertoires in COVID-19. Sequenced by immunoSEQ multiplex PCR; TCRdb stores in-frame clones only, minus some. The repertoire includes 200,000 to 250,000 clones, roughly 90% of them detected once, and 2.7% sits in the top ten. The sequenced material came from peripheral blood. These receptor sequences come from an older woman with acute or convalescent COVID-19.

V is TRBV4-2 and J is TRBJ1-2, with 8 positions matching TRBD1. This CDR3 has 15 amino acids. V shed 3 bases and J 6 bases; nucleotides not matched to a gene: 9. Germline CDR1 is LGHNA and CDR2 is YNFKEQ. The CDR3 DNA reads TGTGCCAGCAGCCACCTTACTCAGGGGGCGGATGGCTACACCTTC. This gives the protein CASSHLTQGADGYTF.

DNA of the CDR3: TGTGCCAGCAGATCAGGGTTCACTGAAGCTTTCTTT. Translating gives CASRSGFTEAFF. The rearrangement links TRBV28 to TRBJ1-1; tentative D call: TRBD1 (5 bases). CDR3 length: 12 residues. The V end was cut by 6 bases, the J end by 4 bases, with 9 bases between. The germline CDR1 and CDR2 sequences are MDHEN and SYDVKM.

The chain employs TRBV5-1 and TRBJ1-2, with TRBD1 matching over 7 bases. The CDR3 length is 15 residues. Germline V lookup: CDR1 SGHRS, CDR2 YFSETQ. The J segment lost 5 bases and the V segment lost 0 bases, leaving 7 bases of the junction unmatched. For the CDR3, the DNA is TGCGCCAGCAGCTTGGGGCAGGGGGTGGAGTATGGCTACACCTTC. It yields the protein CASSLGQGVEYGYTF.

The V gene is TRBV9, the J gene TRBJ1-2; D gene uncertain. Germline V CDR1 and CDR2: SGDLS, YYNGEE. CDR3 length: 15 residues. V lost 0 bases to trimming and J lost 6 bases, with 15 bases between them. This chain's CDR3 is CASSVAPTEGDGYTF. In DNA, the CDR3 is TGTGCCAGCAGCGTAGCCCCGACGGAAGGAGATGGCTACACCTTC. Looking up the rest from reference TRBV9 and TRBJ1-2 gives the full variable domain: DSGVTQTPKHLITATGQRVTLRCSPRSGDLSVYWYQQSLDQGLQFLIQYYNGEERAKGNILERFSAQQFPDLHSELNLSSLELGDSALYFCASSVAPTEGDGYTFGSGTRLTVV.

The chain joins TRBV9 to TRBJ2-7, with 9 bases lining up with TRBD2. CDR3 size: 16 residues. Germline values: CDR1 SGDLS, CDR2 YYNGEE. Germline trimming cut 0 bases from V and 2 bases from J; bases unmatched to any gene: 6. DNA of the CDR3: TGTGCCAGCAGCGTAGATGATAGCGGGGGACCCTACGAGCAGTACTTC. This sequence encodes CASSVDDSGGPYEQYF.

The CDR3 nucleotides are TGTGCCAGCGGCCACCAGCCCCAGCATTTT. Its translation: CASGHQPQHF. The chain joins TRBV28 to TRBJ1-5; D call uncertain. Germline V gene lookup returns CDR1 MDHEN and CDR2 SYDVKM. This CDR3 is 10 amino acids long. The germline V and J ends were trimmed by 8 bases and 7 bases, with 6 bases remaining between them.

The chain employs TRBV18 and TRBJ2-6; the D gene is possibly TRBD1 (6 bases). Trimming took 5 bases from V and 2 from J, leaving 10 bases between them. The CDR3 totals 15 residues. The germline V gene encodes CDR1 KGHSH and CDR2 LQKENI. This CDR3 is CASSAYRAGANVLTF. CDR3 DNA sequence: TGTGCCAGCTCAGCTTACAGGGCTGGGGCCAACGTCCTGACTTTC.

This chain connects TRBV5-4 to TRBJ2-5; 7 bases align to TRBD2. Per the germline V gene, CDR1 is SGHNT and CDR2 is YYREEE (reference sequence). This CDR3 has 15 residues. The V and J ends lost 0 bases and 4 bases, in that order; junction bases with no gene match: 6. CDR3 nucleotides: TGTGCCAGCAGCTTGGCGGCTAGCGGATTAGAGACCCAGTACTTC. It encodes CASSLAASGLETQYF.

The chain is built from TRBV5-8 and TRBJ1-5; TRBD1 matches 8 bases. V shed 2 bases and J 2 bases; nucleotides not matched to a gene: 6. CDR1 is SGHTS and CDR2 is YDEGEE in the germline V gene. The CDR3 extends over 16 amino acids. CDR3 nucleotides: TGTGCCAGCAGCTTTGTACAGGGGGGAGGCAATCAGCCCCAGCATTTT. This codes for CASSFVQGGGNQPQHF. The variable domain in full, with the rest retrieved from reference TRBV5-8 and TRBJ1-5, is EAGVTQSPTHLIKTRGQQATLRCSPISGHTSVYWYQQALGLGLQFLLWYDEGEERNRGNFPPRFSGRQFPNYSSELNVNALELEDSALYLCASSFVQGGGNQPQHFGDGTRLSIL.

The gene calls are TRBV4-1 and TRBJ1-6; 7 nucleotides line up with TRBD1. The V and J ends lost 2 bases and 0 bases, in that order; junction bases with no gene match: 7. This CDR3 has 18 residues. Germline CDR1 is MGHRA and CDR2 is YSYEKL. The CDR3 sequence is CASSQSDRTSSYNSPLHF. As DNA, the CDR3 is TGCGCCAGCAGCCAATCGGACAGGACCAGCTCCTATAATTCACCCCTCCACTTT.

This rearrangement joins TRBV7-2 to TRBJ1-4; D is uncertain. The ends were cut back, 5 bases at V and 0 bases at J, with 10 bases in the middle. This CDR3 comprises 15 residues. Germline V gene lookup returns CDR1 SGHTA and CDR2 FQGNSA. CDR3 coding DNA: TGTGCCAGCAGCCCAAGGAGTGCAACTAATGAAAAACTGTTTTTT. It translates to CASSPRSATNEKLFF.

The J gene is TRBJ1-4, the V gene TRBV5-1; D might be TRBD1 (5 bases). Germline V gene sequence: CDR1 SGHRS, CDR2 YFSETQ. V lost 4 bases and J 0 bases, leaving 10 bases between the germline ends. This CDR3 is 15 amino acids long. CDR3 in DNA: TGCGCCAGCAGCACCACAGGTACAACTAATGAAAAACTGTTTTTT. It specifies CASSTTGTTNEKLFF.